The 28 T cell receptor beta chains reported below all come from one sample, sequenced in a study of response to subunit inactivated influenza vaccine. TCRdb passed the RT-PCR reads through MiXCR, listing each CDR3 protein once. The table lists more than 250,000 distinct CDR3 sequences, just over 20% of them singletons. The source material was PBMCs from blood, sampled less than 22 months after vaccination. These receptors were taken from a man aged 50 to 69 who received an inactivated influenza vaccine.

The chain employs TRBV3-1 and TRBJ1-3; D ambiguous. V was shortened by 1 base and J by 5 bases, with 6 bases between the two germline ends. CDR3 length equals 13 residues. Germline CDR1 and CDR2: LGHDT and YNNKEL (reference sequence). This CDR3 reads CASSQGGRNTIYF. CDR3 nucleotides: TGTGCCAGCAGCCAAGGTGGGCGAAACACCATATATTTT.

DNA for the CDR3: TGCGCCAGCAGCAGACAAAACTCACAAGAGACCCAGTACTTC. This codes for CASSRQNSQETQYF. The V and J genes are TRBV5-1 and TRBJ2-5; D is undetermined. V lost 4 bases and J 2 bases, leaving 12 bases between the germline ends. This CDR3 is built from 14 residues. Per the germline V gene, CDR1 is SGHRS and CDR2 is YFSETQ.

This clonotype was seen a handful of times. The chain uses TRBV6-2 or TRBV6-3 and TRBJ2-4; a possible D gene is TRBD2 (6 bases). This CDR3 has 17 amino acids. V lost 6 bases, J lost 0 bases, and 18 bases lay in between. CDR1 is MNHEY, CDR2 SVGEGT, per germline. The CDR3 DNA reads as TGTGCCAGCAGACCCTCCGGCGGGGCACCAGCCAAAAACATTCAGTACTTC. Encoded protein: CASRPSGGAPAKNIQYF.

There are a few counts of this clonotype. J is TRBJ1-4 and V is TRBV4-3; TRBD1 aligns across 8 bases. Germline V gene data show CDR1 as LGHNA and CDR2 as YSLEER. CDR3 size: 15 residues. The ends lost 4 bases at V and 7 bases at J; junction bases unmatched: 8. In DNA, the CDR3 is TGCGCCAGCAGCCCAAAACCCGGGACAGGTGAAAAACTGTTTTTT. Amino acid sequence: CASSPKPGTGEKLFF.

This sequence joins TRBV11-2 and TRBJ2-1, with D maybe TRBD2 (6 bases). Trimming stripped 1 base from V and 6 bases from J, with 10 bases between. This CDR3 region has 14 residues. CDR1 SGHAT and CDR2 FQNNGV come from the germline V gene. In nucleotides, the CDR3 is TGTGCCAGCAGCTTAGGTCGCGGGATCAATGAGCAGTTCTTC. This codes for CASSLGRGINEQFF.

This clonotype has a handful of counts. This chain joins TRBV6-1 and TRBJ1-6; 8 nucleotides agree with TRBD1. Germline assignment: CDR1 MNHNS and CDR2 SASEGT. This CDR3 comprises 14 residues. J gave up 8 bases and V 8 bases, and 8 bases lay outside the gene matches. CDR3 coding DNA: TGTGCCAGCGGGGGTGGACAGGGCTATTCACCCCTCCACTTT. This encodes CASGGGQGYSPLHF.

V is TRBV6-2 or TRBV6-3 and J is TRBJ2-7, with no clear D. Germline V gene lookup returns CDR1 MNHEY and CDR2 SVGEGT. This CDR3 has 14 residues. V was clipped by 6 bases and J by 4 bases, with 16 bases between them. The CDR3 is CASSTGSLLYEQYF. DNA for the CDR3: TGTGCCAGCAGCACCGGGTCGCTCCTATACGAGCAGTACTTC.

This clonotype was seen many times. The CDR3 DNA sequence: TGTGCCAGCAGTTTACAGGGGGTACAGCCCCAGCATTTT. Residues: CASSLQGVQPQHF. The V gene is TRBV6-6, the J gene TRBJ1-5; 8 positions match TRBD1. CDR1 MNHNY and CDR2 SVGAGI come from the germline V gene (reference sequence). The V gene end was trimmed by 4 bases and the J gene end by 7 bases; junction bases not matched to a gene: 3. The CDR3 covers 13 residues.

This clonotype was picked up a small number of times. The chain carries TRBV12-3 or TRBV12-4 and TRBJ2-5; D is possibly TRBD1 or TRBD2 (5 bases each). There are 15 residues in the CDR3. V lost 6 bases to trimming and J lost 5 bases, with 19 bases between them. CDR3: CASRTSGTPGETQYF. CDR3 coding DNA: TGTGCCAGCAGGACCTCAGGGACCCCAGGGGAGACCCAGTACTTC.

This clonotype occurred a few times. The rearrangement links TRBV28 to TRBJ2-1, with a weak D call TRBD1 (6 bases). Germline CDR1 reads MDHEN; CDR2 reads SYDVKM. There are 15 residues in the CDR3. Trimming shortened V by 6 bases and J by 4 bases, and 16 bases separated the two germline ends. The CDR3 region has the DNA TGTGCCAGCAGCACTCCGGGACAAGGGTACAATGAGCAGTTCTTC. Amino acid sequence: CASSTPGQGYNEQFF.

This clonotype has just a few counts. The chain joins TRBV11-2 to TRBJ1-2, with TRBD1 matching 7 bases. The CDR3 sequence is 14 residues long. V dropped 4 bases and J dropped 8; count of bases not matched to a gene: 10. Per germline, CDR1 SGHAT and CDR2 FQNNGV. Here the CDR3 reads CASSSGQAIGGYTF. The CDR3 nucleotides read TGTGCCAGCAGCTCCGGACAGGCCATAGGGGGCTACACCTTC.

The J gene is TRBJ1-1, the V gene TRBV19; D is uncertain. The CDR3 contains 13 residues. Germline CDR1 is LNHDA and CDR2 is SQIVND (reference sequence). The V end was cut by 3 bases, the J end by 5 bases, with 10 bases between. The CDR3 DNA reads TGTGCCAGTAGTATCGGAGGTTGGACTGAAGCTTTCTTT. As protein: CASSIGGWTEAFF.

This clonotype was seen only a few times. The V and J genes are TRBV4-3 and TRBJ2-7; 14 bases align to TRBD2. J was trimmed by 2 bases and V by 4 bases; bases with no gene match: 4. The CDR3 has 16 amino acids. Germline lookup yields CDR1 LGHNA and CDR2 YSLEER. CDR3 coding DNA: TGCGCCAGCAGCCGGGGACTAGCGGGAGCGACCTACGAGCAGTACTTC. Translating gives CASSRGLAGATYEQYF.

The CDR3 region has the DNA TGCGCCAGCAGCCAAGATAGGAGGAGGGTTAGGGAGACCCAGTACTTC. It is translated as CASSQDRRRVRETQYF. This chain uses TRBV4-3 with TRBJ2-5, with TRBD2 as a possible D gene (6 bases). The germline gives CDR1 LGHNA, CDR2 YSLEER. The CDR3 loop spans 16 amino acids. V was shortened by 0 bases and J by 5 bases, with 16 bases between the two germline ends.

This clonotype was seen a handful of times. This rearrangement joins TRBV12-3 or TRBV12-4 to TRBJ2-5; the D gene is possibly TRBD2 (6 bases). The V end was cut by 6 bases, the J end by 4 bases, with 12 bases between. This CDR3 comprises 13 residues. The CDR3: CASSMGGLETQYF. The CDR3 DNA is TGTGCCAGCAGCATGGGGGGTTTAGAGACCCAGTACTTC.

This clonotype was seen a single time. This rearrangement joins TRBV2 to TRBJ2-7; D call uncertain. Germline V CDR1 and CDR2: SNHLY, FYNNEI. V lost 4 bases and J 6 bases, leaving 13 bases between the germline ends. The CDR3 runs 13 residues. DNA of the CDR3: TGTGCCAGCAGTGTGCGGTTGGAAGGCGAGCAGTACTTC. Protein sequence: CASSVRLEGEQYF.

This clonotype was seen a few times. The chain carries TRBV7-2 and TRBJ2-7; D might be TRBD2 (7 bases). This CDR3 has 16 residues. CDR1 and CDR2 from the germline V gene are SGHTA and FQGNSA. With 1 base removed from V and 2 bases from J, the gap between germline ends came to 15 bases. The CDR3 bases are TGTGCCAGCAGCTTAGGGGGCGGGGGCCTCACCTACGAGCAGTACTTC. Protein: CASSLGGGGLTYEQYF.

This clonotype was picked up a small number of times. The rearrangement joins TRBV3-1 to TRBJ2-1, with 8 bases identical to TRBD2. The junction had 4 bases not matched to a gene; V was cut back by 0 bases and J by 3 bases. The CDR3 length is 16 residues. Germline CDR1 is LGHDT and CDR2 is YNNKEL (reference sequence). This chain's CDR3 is CASSQDPSGSYNEQFF. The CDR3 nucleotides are TGTGCCAGCAGCCAAGATCCCAGCGGGAGCTACAATGAGCAGTTCTTC.

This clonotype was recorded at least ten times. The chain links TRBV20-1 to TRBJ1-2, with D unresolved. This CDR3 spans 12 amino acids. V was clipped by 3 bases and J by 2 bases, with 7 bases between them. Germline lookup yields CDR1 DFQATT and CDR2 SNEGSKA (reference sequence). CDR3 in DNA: TGCAGTGCTAGCCGTGCAAACTATGGCTACACCTTC. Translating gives CSASRANYGYTF.

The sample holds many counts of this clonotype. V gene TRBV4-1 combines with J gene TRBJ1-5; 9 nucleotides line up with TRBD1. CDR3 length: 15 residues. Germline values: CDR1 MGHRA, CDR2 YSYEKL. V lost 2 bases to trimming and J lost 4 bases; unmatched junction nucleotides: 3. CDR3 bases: TGCGCCAGCAGCCAAACCGGACAGGGGAATCAGCCCCAGCATTTT. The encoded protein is CASSQTGQGNQPQHF.

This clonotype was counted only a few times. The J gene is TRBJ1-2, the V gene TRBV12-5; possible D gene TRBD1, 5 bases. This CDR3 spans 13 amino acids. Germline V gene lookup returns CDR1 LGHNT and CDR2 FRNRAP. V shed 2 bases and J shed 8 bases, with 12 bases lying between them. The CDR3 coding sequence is TGTGCTAGTGGTTTGAGTTCAGGGATGGGCTACACCTTC. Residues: CASGLSSGMGYTF.

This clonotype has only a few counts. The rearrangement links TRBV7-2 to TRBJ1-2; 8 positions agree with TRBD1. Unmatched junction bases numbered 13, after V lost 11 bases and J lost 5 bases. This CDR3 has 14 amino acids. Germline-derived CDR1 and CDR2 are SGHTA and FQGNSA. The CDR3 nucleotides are TGTGCCGTCAATAGCAGGGGGCTAGGGTATGGCTACACCTTC. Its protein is CAVNSRGLGYGYTF. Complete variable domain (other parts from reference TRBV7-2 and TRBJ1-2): GAGVSQSPSNKVTEKGKDVELRCDPISGHTALYWYRQSLGQGLEFLIYFQGNSAPDKSGLPSDRFSAERTGGSVSTLTIQRTQQEDSAVYLCAVNSRGLGYGYTFGSGTRLTVV.

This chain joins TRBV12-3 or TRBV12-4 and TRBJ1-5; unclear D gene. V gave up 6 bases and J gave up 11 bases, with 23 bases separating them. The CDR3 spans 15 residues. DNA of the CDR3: TGTGCCAGCAGCCTACGACCCGGTGGATTGTCGGCCCAGCATTTT. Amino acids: CASSLRPGGLSAQHF.

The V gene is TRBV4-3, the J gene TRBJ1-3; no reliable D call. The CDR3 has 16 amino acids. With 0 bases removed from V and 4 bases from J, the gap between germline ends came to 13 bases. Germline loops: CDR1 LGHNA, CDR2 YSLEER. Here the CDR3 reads CASSQDGSSLGNTIYF. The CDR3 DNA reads TGCGCCAGCAGCCAAGACGGCTCCTCACTCGGAAACACCATATATTTT.

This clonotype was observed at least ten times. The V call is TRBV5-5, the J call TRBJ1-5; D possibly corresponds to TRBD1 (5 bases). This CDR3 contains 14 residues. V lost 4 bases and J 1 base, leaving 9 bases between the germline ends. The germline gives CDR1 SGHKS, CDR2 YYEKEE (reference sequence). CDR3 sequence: CASSSWDSNQPQHF. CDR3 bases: TGTGCCAGCAGCAGTTGGGACAGCAATCAGCCCCAGCATTTT.

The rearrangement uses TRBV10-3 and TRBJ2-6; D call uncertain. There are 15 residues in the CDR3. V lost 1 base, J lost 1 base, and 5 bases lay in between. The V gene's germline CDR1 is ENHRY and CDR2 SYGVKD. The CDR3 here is CAISELGSGANVLTF. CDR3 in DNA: TGTGCCATCAGTGAGTTGGGTTCTGGGGCCAACGTCCTGACTTTC.

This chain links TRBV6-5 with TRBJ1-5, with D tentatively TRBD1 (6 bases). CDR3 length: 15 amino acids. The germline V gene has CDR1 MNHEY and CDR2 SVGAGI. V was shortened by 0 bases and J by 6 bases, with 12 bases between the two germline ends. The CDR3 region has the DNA TGTGCCAGCAGTTACTCTGGCGGGGGCGGTCAGCCCCAGCATTTT. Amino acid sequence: CASSYSGGGGQPQHF.

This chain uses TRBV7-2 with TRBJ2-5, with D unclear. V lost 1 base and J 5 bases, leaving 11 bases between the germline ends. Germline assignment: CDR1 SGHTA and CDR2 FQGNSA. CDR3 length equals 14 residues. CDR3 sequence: CASSLGIYGETQYF. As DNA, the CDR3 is TGTGCCAGCAGCTTAGGAATCTATGGGGAGACCCAGTACTTC.